The source of this T cell receptor beta chain is a study of CD8+CD57+ T cells in acquired aplastic anemia (dated by TCRdb to 2017 to 2018). For the study in its entirety: On average, sorted CD4+ and CD8+ cells yielded around 3.5 ug of extracted DNA, with a range of roughly 0.19 to 27.4 ug. A CD8+CD57+ expansion meant a frequency higher than the mean frequency seen in healthy subjects. General study outcomes and caveats: Patients and healthy controls showed no significant difference in CD8+ Simpson's diversity (P=0.060). Some 27 CD8+ CDR3 sequences were found in both patients and controls but appeared to be highly expressed in patients and within the immunodominant clones of the patients.

Note on this clonotype: The specificity of this receptor is unknown. No quality values exist for individual bases; no much larger clone is one base distant.

Patients chosen for sequencing had shown expansion of CD8+CD57+ cells by flow cytometry. Every patient had a diagnosis of severe acquired aplastic anemia based on International Study of Aplastic Anemia and Agranulocytosis and Camitta criteria. No therapy had been received by the patients at the time of blood sampling. In this study, sorted CD4+ and CD8+ T cells from the blood of healthy subjects and of severe aplastic anemia patients had their TCR repertoires deep-sequenced. In the USA, patient enrollment took place under clinicaltrials.gov protocols 00001620, 01623167, 00001397, 00071045, 00081523 and 00961064. Ficoll-Paque density gradient centrifugation was used to isolate peripheral blood mononuclear cells. CD4+ and CD8+ T cells were sorted by FACS or magnetic beads before DNA extraction. TCR beta VDJ combination and CDR3 sequence profiling used genomic DNA as the template. An Illumina HiSeq 2000 was the platform used for TCR repertoire sequencing. On the study's bioinformatics: TRBV/TRBJ rearrangement plots, CDR3 size and DJ length profiles, and Simpson's diversity index were used to evaluate the repertoires. Whichever DNA sequence was most abundant in the deep sequencing data was defined as the immunodominant clone. CDR3 amino acid sequences were screened for sharing across subjects and were compared with published repertoires and the VDJdb database. In TCRdb, the public reads were trimmed at Q25 with fastp and aligned with MiXCR, with productive beta chains retained. Every CDR3 protein is listed once, alongside the most common genes and DNA of its rows. These V and J calls are TCRdb output, not the study's own analysis. This sample comprises 270,000 or so distinct CDR3 sequences, less than 85% of them detected only once. 42% of the sample lies in the top ten.

CDR1 SGHVS and CDR2 FQNEAQ were looked up in the germline V gene. Counted from cysteine to phenylalanine, this CDR3 has 15 amino acids. Just the 45-base CDR3 DNA is kept, in frame starting at base 1. V ends up 4 bases short and J 0 bases short, with an unmatched junction base count of 3. Recombination linked TRBV7-8 to TRBJ2-7; TRBD2 matches 10 bases in the middle. Sequencing was carried out using sorted CD4+, CD8+, or CD8+CD57+ T cells (not recorded which) from PBMCs. This clonotype was obtained from a human donor with aplastic anemia. The CDR3: CASSSLAGGSYEQYF. DNA sequence: TGTGCCAGCAGCTCCTTAGCGGGAGGCTCCTACGAGCAGTACTTC.